Below are 21 T cell receptor beta chains sequenced from a single sample in a study of T cell repertoires in cytomegalovirus infection. One entry per CDR3 protein results from TCRdb running MiXCR on the reads. There are around 530,000 distinct CDR3 sequences in the sample; around 27% occur only once, and 13% lies in the top ten. The sample was PBMCs. These receptors were taken from a human donor in good health (CMV status not recorded). Some clones in this sample may be carry-over from other donors' samples.

This clonotype has more than one count but fewer than ten. The CDR3 sequence is CATSDWTSGRGDTQYF. The CDR3 DNA follows: TGTGCCACCAGTGATTGGACTAGCGGGAGAGGGGATACGCAGTATTTT. The chain combines TRBV24-1 with TRBJ2-3, with TRBD2 matching over 13 bases. Trimming took 2 bases from V and 6 from J; bases not matched to a gene: 4. Germline CDR1 reads KGHDR; CDR2 reads SFDVKD. CDR3 length: 16 residues.

The table lists this clonotype with many counts. The chain has TRBV7-9 and TRBJ2-7; D is unresolved. CDR1 is SEHNR and CDR2 is FQNEAQ in the germline V gene (reference sequence). This CDR3 has 12 residues. Trimming took 10 bases from V and 3 from J, leaving 13 bases between them. This chain's CDR3 is CAIPTEYYEQYV. In DNA, the CDR3 is TGTGCCATCCCAACAGAATACTACGAGCAGTACGTC.

V and J are TRBV12-5 and TRBJ1-1; D is uncertain. Trimming pared 7 bases from V and 1 base from J, leaving 13 bases between. This CDR3 region has 14 residues. The V gene's germline CDR1 is LGHNT and CDR2 FRNRAP. CDR3 protein: CASAGGGSNTEAFF. In DNA form, the CDR3 reads TGTGCTAGTGCCGGAGGAGGGTCGAACACTGAAGCTTTCTTT.

This clonotype was found a few times. This chain links TRBV6-5 with TRBJ2-7; D possibly matches TRBD1 or TRBD2 (5 bases each). This CDR3 has 17 amino acids. V was cut by 0 bases and J by 6 bases, with 21 bases left in between. Germline-derived CDR1 and CDR2 are MNHEY and SVGAGI. CDR3 coding DNA: TGTGCCAGCAGTTACTCGATCGTGGGGCAGGGACCAGGCGAGCAGTACTTC. It yields the protein CASSYSIVGQGPGEQYF.

Details on this clonotype: A much larger clone is a single base away; this may be a read error. V is TRBV6-2 or TRBV6-3 and J is TRBJ1-1, with D perhaps matching TRBD1 (5 bases). The CDR3 extends over 13 amino acids. Per the germline V gene, CDR1 is MNHEY and CDR2 is SVGEGT. Trimming left V 5 bases short and J 0 bases short, with 7 bases between. CDR3 nucleotide sequence: TGTGCCAGCAGTGGACACATGAACACTGAAGCTTTCTTT. Its protein is CASSGHMNTEAFF.

This chain uses TRBV19 with TRBJ1-6; 7 bases agree with TRBD1. CDR3 length equals 15 residues. Germline V CDR1 and CDR2: LNHDA, SQIVND (reference sequence). V gave up 7 bases and J gave up 5 bases; unmatched junction bases: 8. CDR3 DNA sequence: TGTGCCAGTACCTTGACAGGGCAAAATAATTCACCCCTCCACTTT. The encoded protein is CASTLTGQNNSPLHF.

The genes are TRBV7-8 and TRBJ1-6; D possibly corresponds to TRBD1 (5 bases). The germline V and J ends were trimmed by 3 bases and 4 bases, with 10 bases remaining between them. CDR1 is SGHVS and CDR2 is FQNEAQ in the germline V gene. CDR3 length: 15 amino acids. CDR3 region: CASSLIGVYNSPLHF. CDR3 DNA sequence: TGTGCCAGCAGCTTGATAGGGGTATATAATTCACCCCTCCACTTT.

This clonotype was picked up a small number of times. The rearrangement links TRBV6-1 to TRBJ2-3; no reliable D call. V lost 6 bases to trimming and J lost 0 bases, with 16 bases between them. Germline CDR1 MNHNS, CDR2 SASEGT. This CDR3 has 16 amino acids. CDR3 DNA: TGTGCCAGCAGCCAATTGGGGATGCCTAGCACAGATACGCAGTATTTT. The encoded protein is CASSQLGMPSTDTQYF.

The J gene is TRBJ2-1, the V gene TRBV13, with D perhaps matching TRBD2 (5 bases). V shed 4 bases and J shed 1 base, with 26 bases lying between them. CDR1 and CDR2 (germline): PRHDT, FYEKMQ (reference sequence). The CDR3 consists of 20 residues. CDR3 nucleotide sequence: TGTGCCAGCAGCTCCGTTTCAGGTCCGGGTGTCAGCGGTTCCTACAATGAGCAGTTCTTC. This encodes CASSSVSGPGVSGSYNEQFF.

The V gene is TRBV7-2, the J gene TRBJ2-3, with 10 bases identical to TRBD2. This CDR3 is built from 18 residues. V shed 1 base and J 4 bases; nucleotides not matched to a gene: 11. Looked up from germline, CDR1 is SGHTA and CDR2 is FQGNSA. This chain's CDR3 is CASSLVAAGGSIADTQYF. The CDR3 nucleotides read TGTGCCAGCAGCTTAGTGGCAGCGGGAGGGTCAATAGCAGATACGCAGTATTTT.

A few counts support this clonotype. The DNA for the CDR3 is TGTGCCAGCAGGGGAGCGGGGCTATCCTACGAGCAGTACTTC. This translates into CASRGAGLSYEQYF. The chain joins TRBV28 to TRBJ2-7; 7 nucleotides align to TRBD2. The germline gives CDR1 MDHEN, CDR2 SYDVKM. CDR3 size: 14 residues. The ends lost 6 bases at V and 1 base at J; junction bases unmatched: 6.

The chain is built from TRBV19 and TRBJ2-1; 7 nucleotides align to TRBD2. J gave up 8 bases and V 3 bases, and 7 bases lay outside the gene matches. The CDR3 spans 14 residues. CDR1 and CDR2 (germline): LNHDA, SQIVND (reference sequence). The CDR3 DNA is TGTGCCAGTAGTATGGTAATGGGGGGGTATGAGCAGTTCTTC. Amino acid sequence: CASSMVMGGYEQFF. Using reference TRBV19 and TRBJ2-1 for the parts outside the CDR3, the full variable domain is DGGITQSPKYLFRKEGQNVTLSCEQNLNHDAMYWYRQDPGQGLRLIYYSQIVNDFQKGDIAEGYSVSREKKESFPLTVTSAQKNPTAFYLCASSMVMGGYEQFFGPGTRLTVL.

The chain carries TRBV20-1 and TRBJ1-5, with D tentatively TRBD1 (5 bases). The germline CDR1 and CDR2 sequences are DFQATT and SNEGSKA (reference sequence). Deletions cut 0 bases from V and 1 base from J, with 16 bases between. The CDR3 runs to 17 residues. CDR3 sequence: CSAREFQGSGSNQPQHF. DNA for the CDR3: TGCAGTGCTAGAGAATTCCAGGGTAGTGGAAGCAATCAGCCCCAGCATTTT.

This clonotype was seen a handful of times. V is TRBV12-3 or TRBV12-4 and J is TRBJ1-5; D ambiguous. This CDR3 contains 14 residues. V lost 7 bases to trimming and J lost 0 bases, with 10 bases between them. The CDR3 spells CASTPPLSNQPQHF. The CDR3 DNA reads as TGTGCCAGCACACCCCCCCTTAGCAATCAGCCCCAGCATTTT.

The rearrangement links TRBV12-3 or TRBV12-4 to TRBJ2-1; 7 nucleotides line up with TRBD2. With 5 bases clipped from V and 10 bases from J, the junction kept 2 bases outside the gene matches. The CDR3 length is 11 residues. The CDR3 coding sequence is TGTGCCAGCAGTACACTAGCGGAGCAGTTCTTC. Its protein is CASSTLAEQFF.

The chain has TRBV4-2 and TRBJ2-2, with 11 positions matching TRBD2. V trimming: 1 base; J trimming: 4 bases; junction bases outside the gene matches: 2. The CDR3 spans 16 residues. The germline V gene encodes CDR1 LGHNA and CDR2 YNFKEQ. The CDR3 spells CASSQVGTSGTGELFF. CDR3 bases: TGTGCCAGCAGCCAAGTCGGGACTAGCGGCACCGGGGAGCTGTTTTTT.

The chain recombines TRBV2 with TRBJ2-7; D is perhaps TRBD1 (5 bases). V was clipped by 6 bases and J by 4 bases, with 19 bases between them. The CDR3 is 15 amino acids. Germline V gene data show CDR1 as SNHLY and CDR2 as FYNNEI. The CDR3 DNA reads TGTGCCAGCAGCCCAACTAAACTGACAGTTTACGAGCAGTACGTC. It specifies CASSPTKLTVYEQYV.

V gene TRBV6-1 combines with J gene TRBJ1-5; D gene uncertain. CDR3 length: 15 residues. V gave up 2 bases and J gave up 4 bases, with 12 bases separating them. Germline V lookup: CDR1 MNHNS, CDR2 SASEGT. Written as DNA, the CDR3 is TGTGCCAGCAGTGAAAATGTAGGAACTAATCAGCCCCAGCATTTT. Translating it yields CASSENVGTNQPQHF.

V is TRBV20-1 and J is TRBJ2-7, with D possibly being TRBD1 or TRBD2 (5 bases each). Germline V CDR1 and CDR2: DFQATT, SNEGSKA (reference sequence). The CDR3 extends over 12 amino acids. The V end was cut by 6 bases, the J end by 2 bases, with 11 bases between. The CDR3 region has the DNA TGCAGTGCGGGGGACCGTACCTACGAGCAGTACTTC. The encoded protein is CSAGDRTYEQYF.

This clonotype was seen more than once but under ten times. CDR3 DNA sequence: TGCAGCGTTTGGGACAGGGGAAACCAAGAGACCCAGTACTTC. This sequence encodes CSVWDRGNQETQYF. The chain joins TRBV29-1 to TRBJ2-5; TRBD1 agrees at 10 bases. The CDR3 consists of 14 residues. V trimming: 5 bases; J trimming: 0 bases; junction bases outside the gene matches: 3. The germline gives CDR1 SQVTM, CDR2 ANQGSEA. The entire variable domain, with the rest obtained from reference TRBV29-1 and TRBJ2-5, is as follows: SAVISQKPSRDICQRGTSLTIQCQVDSQVTMMFWYRQQPGQSLTLIATANQGSEATYESGFVIDKFPISRPNLTFSTLTVSNMSPEDSSIYLCSVWDRGNQETQYFGPGTRLLVL.

The chain combines TRBV10-3 with TRBJ2-1, with TRBD2 matching 8 bases. Losses at the gene ends were 4 bases for V and 8 bases for J; bases not matched to a gene: 7. CDR1 and CDR2 (germline): ENHRY, SYGVKD. The CDR3 loop spans 14 amino acids. CDR3 DNA: TGTGCCATCAGTGTTTCGGGAGGGAGTTATGAGCAGTTCTTC. This encodes CAISVSGGSYEQFF.